This passage covers 19 T cell receptor beta chains from one sample sequenced in a study of beta chain features in type 1 diabetes. Sequenced material consisted of expressed TCRB transcripts (all of the isolated RNA was reverse transcribed). Only in-frame clones appear in the TCRdb table, and some are missing; sequencing was by immunoSEQ multiplex PCR. The profile shows over 500,000 clones, 15% to 18% of them singletons. The sequenced sample consisted of naive CD4+ T cells from blood. The receptors come from a man between 18 and 29 years old in good health.

In its sample, this clone was seen once. This chain uses TRBV7-3 with TRBJ2-3; 8 bases agree with TRBD1. This CDR3 comprises 15 residues. Germline V gene data show CDR1 as SGHTA and CDR2 as FQGTGA. Germline trimming cut 5 bases from V and 8 bases from J; bases unmatched to any gene: 12. The DNA of the CDR3 is TGTGCCAGCAGCACCAGTGGACAGGGATTCGGTACGCAGTATTTT. Its translation is CASSTSGQGFGTQYF. The full variable domain, its missing parts supplied by reference TRBV7-3 and TRBJ2-3, is GAGVSQTPSNKVTEKGKYVELRCDPISGHTALYWYRQSLGQGPEFLIYFQGTGAADDSGLPNDRFFAVRPEGSVSTLKIQRTERGDSAVYLCASSTSGQGFGTQYFGPGTRLTVL.

The chain is built from TRBV15 and TRBJ1-5, with D hard to call. CDR3 size: 14 residues. Looked up from germline, CDR1 is LNHNV and CDR2 is YYDKDF (reference sequence). V lost 1 base and J lost 5, with 9 bases in between. In DNA form, the CDR3 reads TGTGCCACCAGCAGAGGGGGTGGGGATCAGCCCCAGCATTTT. Amino acids: CATSRGGGDQPQHF.

The V call is TRBV19, the J call TRBJ1-1; D uncertain. Between the trimmed V and J ends, which lost 11 bases and 6 bases, there was a span of 10 bases. The CDR3 consists of 10 residues. Germline CDR1 LNHDA, CDR2 SQIVND (reference sequence). The CDR3 reads CAPLWAEAFF. In DNA, the CDR3 is TGTGCCCCCCTGTGGGCTGAAGCTTTCTTT. Supplemented by reference TRBV19 and TRBJ1-1, the full variable domain reads DGGITQSPKYLFRKEGQNVTLSCEQNLNHDAMYWYRQDPGQGLRLIYYSQIVNDFQKGDIAEGYSVSREKKESFPLTVTSAQKNPTAFYLCAPLWAEAFFGQGTRLTVV.

This chain links TRBV10-3 with TRBJ1-5, with 11 positions matching TRBD1. Germline values: CDR1 ENHRY, CDR2 SYGVKD. CDR3 size: 15 residues. V gave up 8 bases and J gave up 2 bases; unmatched junction bases: 5. In DNA, the CDR3 is TGTGCCATCGGACAGGGGGCAGGGGGCAATCAGCCCCAGCATTTT. Translation: CAIGQGAGGNQPQHF.

The table lists this clone with a few counts. V is TRBV4-3 and J is TRBJ2-3, with D hard to call. The CDR3 extends over 12 amino acids. With 5 bases removed from V and 4 bases from J, the gap between germline ends came to 7 bases. Germline V gene sequence: CDR1 LGHNA, CDR2 YSLEER. The CDR3 DNA sequence: TGCGCCAGCAGCGTAGTGGCAGATACGCAGTATTTT. This codes for CASSVVADTQYF.

V usage is TRBV9 and J usage is TRBJ1-6, with D unclear. The CDR3 covers 16 residues. Trimming took off 1 base at V and 0 bases at J, with 8 bases between the two ends. Germline CDR1 is SGDLS and CDR2 is YYNGEE. The CDR3 reads CASSVKDRSYNSPLHF. The CDR3 coding sequence is TGTGCCAGCAGCGTAAAGGACCGCTCCTATAATTCACCCCTCCACTTT.

This clone appeared a few times. V gene TRBV5-4 combines with J gene TRBJ2-7, with a possible D match to TRBD1 (6 bases). V lost 4 bases and J 4 bases, leaving 12 bases between the germline ends. CDR3 length: 13 residues. The germline CDR1 and CDR2 sequences are SGHNT and YYREEE (reference sequence). CDR3 sequence: CASSTQTGYEQYF. The CDR3 DNA sequence: TGTGCCAGCAGCACCCAAACAGGGTACGAGCAGTACTTC.

This chain links TRBV29-1 with TRBJ2-1; D remains unclear. CDR3 size: 13 residues. Looked up from germline, CDR1 is SQVTM and CDR2 is ANQGSEA. With 6 bases removed from V and 4 bases from J, the gap between germline ends came to 13 bases. The CDR3: CSVEPSVYNEQFF. As DNA, the CDR3 is TGCAGCGTAGAGCCGAGCGTATACAATGAGCAGTTCTTC.

The chain has TRBV10-3 and TRBJ2-7; no reliable D call. Germline V gene data show CDR1 as ENHRY and CDR2 as SYGVKD. With 1 base removed from V and 6 bases from J, the gap between germline ends came to 19 bases. This CDR3 is 16 amino acids long. The DNA of the CDR3 is TGTGCCATCAGTGAGTACCCCGGGCAGCCGTCCCCCGAGCAGTACTTC. Its protein product is CAISEYPGQPSPEQYF.

The table lists this clone with a few counts. The chain carries TRBV2 and TRBJ2-2; tentatively, D is TRBD1 (6 bases). CDR3 length: 16 residues. Germline CDR1 and CDR2: SNHLY and FYNNEI. V shed 5 bases and J shed 4 bases, with 17 bases lying between them. CDR3 sequence: CASSLKRTDLTGELFF. CDR3 bases: TGTGCCAGCAGTTTAAAGAGGACAGACCTCACCGGGGAGCTGTTTTTT.

This clone was seen more than once but under ten times. Relative to the germline gene, one junction end is altered; a read error may explain this. The genes are TRBV6-5 and TRBJ1-5; possibly TRBD1 for D (5 bases). The CDR3 is 14 residues long. Germline V lookup: CDR1 MNHEY, CDR2 SVGAGI. CDR3 sequence reads: CASSVGGINQRQHF. DNA of the CDR3: TGTGCCAGCAGTGTCGGGGGAATAAATCAGCGCCAGCATTTT.

This clone was counted only a few times. The rearrangement joins TRBV28 to TRBJ2-7, with TRBD1 matching 12 bases. This CDR3 contains 16 residues. With V trimmed by 6 bases and J by 0 bases, 6 bases remained unmatched. In germline, CDR1 is MDHEN, CDR2 SYDVKM. This CDR3 reads CASRGTGGSSSYEQYF. The CDR3 DNA sequence: TGTGCCAGCAGAGGGACAGGGGGCTCCTCCTCCTACGAGCAGTACTTC.

This clone has a handful of counts. The rearrangement links TRBV7-8 to TRBJ1-5; D ambiguous. The germline gives CDR1 SGHVS, CDR2 FQNEAQ. The V and J ends lost 0 bases and 2 bases respectively, with 11 bases between them. The length of the CDR3 is 16 residues. DNA for the CDR3: TGTGCCAGCAGCTTAGCGTTGGCATCACGCAATCAGCCCCAGCATTTT. As protein: CASSLALASRNQPQHF.

As for this clone: Mismatch with germline at one junction end may stem from a read error. This chain joins TRBV4-2 and TRBJ2-5; 9 bases align to TRBD1. This CDR3 has 16 amino acids. CDR1 is LGHNA and CDR2 is YNFKEQ in the germline V gene. DNA of the CDR3: TGTGCCAGCAGCCACGGGGGACAGGGTTTTAAAGAGGCCCAGTACTTC. Its protein product is CASSHGGQGFKEAQYF.

This chain uses TRBV6-6 with TRBJ2-4, with D perhaps matching TRBD1 (6 bases). Germline CDR1 is MNHNY and CDR2 is SVGAGI (reference sequence). The V end lost 6 bases, the J end lost 2 bases, and 14 bases lay between the germline ends. The CDR3 loop spans 15 amino acids. CDR3 loop: CASRGTPGSKNIQYF. DNA of the CDR3: TGTGCCAGCAGGGGGACACCCGGGTCCAAAAACATTCAGTACTTC.

This clone came up a few times. The chain combines TRBV5-1 with TRBJ1-1; D unresolved. The CDR3 totals 13 residues. Trimming stripped 1 base from V and 4 bases from J, with 8 bases between. Germline V CDR1 and CDR2: SGHRS, YFSETQ. CDR3 sequence reads: CASSLLGRTEAFF. The CDR3 nucleotides are TGCGCCAGCAGCTTGCTGGGTCGCACTGAAGCTTTCTTT. The full variable domain, with the rest looked up from reference TRBV5-1 and TRBJ1-1, is KAGVTQTPRYLIKTRGQQVTLSCSPISGHRSVSWYQQTPGQGLQFLFEYFSETQRNKGNFPGRFSGRQFSNSRSEMNVSTLELGDSALYLCASSLLGRTEAFFGQGTRLTVV.

This clone was detected a few times. The rearrangement joins TRBV19 to TRBJ1-2; D is perhaps TRBD1 (5 bases). Looked up from germline, CDR1 is LNHDA and CDR2 is SQIVND (reference sequence). This CDR3 has 14 amino acids. The germline V and J ends were trimmed by 4 bases and 1 base, with 10 bases remaining between them. The CDR3 here is CASSTFRVNYGYTF. CDR3 coding DNA: TGTGCCAGTAGTACATTCAGGGTTAACTATGGCTACACCTTC.

A few counts support this clone. V is TRBV25-1 and J is TRBJ2-7, with 8 bases that match TRBD2. The V segment lost 3 bases and the J segment 2 bases; nucleotides outside the gene matches: 6. Germline CDR1 is MGHDK and CDR2 is SYGVNS. The CDR3 is 15 residues long. CDR3 residues: CASSDLREGPYEQYF. The CDR3, as DNA: TGTGCCAGCAGTGATCTCCGGGAGGGCCCCTACGAGCAGTACTTC.

With regard to this clone: Mismatch with germline at one junction end may stem from a read error. The genes are TRBV4-1 and TRBJ1-4; the D gene is possibly TRBD1 (6 bases). This CDR3 has 16 amino acids. Germline CDR1 MGHRA, CDR2 YSYEKL. CDR3 residues: CASSQDTGGRGGYGIF. Here the CDR3 DNA reads TGCGCCAGCAGCCAAGATACTGGGGGGCGCGGGGGTTATGGGATTTTT.